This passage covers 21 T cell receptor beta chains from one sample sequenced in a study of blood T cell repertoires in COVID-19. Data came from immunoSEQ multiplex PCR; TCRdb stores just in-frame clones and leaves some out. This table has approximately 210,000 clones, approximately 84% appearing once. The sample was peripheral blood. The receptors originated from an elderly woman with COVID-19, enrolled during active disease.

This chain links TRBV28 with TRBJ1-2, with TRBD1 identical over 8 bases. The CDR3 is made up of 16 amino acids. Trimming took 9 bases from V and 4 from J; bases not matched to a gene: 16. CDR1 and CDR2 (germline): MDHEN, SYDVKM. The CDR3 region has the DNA TGTGCCAGTCAGGCAGGGGGCCCAACCGGGGGCTATGGCTACACCTTC. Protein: CASQAGGPTGGYGYTF.

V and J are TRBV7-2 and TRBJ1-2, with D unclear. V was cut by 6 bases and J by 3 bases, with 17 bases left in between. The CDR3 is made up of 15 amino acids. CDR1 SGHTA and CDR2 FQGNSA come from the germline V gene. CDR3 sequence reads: CASRLASLPDYGYTF. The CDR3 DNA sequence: TGTGCCAGCAGACTAGCCTCCCTGCCGGACTATGGCTACACCTTC.

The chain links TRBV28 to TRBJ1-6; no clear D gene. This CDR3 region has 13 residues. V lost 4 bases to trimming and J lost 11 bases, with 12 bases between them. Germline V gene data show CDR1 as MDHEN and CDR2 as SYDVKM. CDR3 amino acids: CASSSPQTAPLHF. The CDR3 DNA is TGTGCCAGCAGTTCCCCACAGACGGCACCCCTCCACTTT.

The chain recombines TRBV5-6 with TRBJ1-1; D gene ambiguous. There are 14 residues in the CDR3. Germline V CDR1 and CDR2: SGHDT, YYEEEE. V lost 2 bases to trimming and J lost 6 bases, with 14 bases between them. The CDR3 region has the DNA TGTGCCAGCAGCTTATTCATGGGCTTCGCTGAAGCTTTCTTT. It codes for CASSLFMGFAEAFF.

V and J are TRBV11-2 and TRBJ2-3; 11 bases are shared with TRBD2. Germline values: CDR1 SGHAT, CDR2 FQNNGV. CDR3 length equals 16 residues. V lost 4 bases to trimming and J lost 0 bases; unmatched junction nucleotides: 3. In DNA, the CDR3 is TGTGCCAGCAGCTCGCGGACTAGCGGGAGCACAGATACGCAGTATTTT. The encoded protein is CASSSRTSGSTDTQYF. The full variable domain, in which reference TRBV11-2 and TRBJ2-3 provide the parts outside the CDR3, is EAGVAQSPRYKIIEKRQSVAFWCNPISGHATLYWYQQILGQGPKLLIQFQNNGVVDDSQLPKDRFSAERLKGVDSTLKIQPAKLEDSAVYLCASSSRTSGSTDTQYFGPGTRLTVL.

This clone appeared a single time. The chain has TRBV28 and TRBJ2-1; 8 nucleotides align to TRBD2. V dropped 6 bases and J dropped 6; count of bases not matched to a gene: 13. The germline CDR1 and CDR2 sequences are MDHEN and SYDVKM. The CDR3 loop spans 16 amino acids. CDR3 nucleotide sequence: TGTGCCAGCAGACCCCCCGCAGCGGGGGTTTCCAATGAGCAGTTCTTC. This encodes CASRPPAAGVSNEQFF.

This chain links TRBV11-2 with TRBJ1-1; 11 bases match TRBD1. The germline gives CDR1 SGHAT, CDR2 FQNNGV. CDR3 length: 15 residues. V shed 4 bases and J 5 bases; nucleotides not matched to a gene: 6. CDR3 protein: CASSSGTGGRTEAFF. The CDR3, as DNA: TGTGCCAGCAGCTCCGGGACAGGGGGAAGAACTGAAGCTTTCTTT.

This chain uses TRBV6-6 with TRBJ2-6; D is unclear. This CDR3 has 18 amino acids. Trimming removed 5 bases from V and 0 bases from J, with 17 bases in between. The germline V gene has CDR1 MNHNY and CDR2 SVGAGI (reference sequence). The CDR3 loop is CASSLGTLLSSGANVLTF. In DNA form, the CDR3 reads TGTGCCAGCAGTCTCGGCACACTACTTAGCTCTGGGGCCAACGTCCTGACTTTC.

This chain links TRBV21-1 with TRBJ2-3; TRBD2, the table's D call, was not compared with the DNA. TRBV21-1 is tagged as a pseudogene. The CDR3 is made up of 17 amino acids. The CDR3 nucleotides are TGTGCCAGCAGCAAAGACGAGCGGGGGCCGTTCACAGATACGCAGTATTTT. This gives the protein CASSKDERGPFTDTQYF.

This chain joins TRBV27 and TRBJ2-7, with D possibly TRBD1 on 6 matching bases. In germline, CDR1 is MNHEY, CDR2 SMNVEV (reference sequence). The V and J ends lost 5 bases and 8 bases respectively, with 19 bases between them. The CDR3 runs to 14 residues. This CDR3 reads CASSPQGRSNKQYF. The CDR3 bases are TGTGCCAGCAGTCCACAGGGTAGGAGTAACAAGCAGTACTTC.

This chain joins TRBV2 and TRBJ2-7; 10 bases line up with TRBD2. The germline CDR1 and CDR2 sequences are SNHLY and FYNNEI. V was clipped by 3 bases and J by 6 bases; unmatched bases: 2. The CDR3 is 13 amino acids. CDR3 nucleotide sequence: TGTGCCAGCAGTGACGAGCGGGGGGGCGAGCAGTACTTC. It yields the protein CASSDERGGEQYF.

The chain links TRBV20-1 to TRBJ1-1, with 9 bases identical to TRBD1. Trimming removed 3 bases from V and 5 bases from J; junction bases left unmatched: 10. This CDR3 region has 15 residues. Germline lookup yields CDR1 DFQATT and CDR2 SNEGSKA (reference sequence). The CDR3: CSASAPGQGSTEAFF. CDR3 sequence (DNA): TGCAGTGCTAGTGCACCGGGACAGGGTTCGACTGAAGCTTTCTTT.

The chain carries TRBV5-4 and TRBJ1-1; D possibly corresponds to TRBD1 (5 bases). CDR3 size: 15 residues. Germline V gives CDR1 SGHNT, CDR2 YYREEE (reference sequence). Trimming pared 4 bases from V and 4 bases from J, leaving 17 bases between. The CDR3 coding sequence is TGTGCCAGCAGCACCGGGGCCTCCGGGAGCACTGAAGCTTTCTTT. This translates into CASSTGASGSTEAFF. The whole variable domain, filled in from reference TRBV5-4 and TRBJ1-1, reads ETGVTQSPTHLIKTRGQQVTLRCSSQSGHNTVSWYQQALGQGPQFIFQYYREEENGRGNFPPRFSGLQFPNYSSELNVNALELDDSALYLCASSTGASGSTEAFFGQGTRLTVV.

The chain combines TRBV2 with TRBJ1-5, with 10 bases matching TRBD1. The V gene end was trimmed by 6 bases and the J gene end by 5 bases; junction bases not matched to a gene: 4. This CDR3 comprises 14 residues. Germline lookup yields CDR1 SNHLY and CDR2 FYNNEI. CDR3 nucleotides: TGTGCCAGCAGGGGGGACAGGGGATATCAGCCCCAGCATTTT. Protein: CASRGDRGYQPQHF.

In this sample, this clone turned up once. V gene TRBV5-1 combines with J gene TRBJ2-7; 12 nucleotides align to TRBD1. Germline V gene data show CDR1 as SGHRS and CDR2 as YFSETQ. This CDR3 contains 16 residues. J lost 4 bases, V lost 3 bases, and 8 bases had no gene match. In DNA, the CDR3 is TGCGCCAGCAGCTCCATTCCGGGACAGGGGGCTTACGAGCAGTACTTC. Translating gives CASSSIPGQGAYEQYF.

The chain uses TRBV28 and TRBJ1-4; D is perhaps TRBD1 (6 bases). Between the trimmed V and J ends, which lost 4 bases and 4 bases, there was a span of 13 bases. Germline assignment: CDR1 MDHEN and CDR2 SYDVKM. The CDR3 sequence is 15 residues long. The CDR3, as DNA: TGTGCCAGCAGTTATCGGGGCAGGGGTAATGAAAAACTGTTTTTT. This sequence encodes CASSYRGRGNEKLFF.

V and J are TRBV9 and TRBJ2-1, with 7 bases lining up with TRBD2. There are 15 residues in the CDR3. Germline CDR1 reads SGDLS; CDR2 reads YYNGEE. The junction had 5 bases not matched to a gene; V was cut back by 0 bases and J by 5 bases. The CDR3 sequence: CASSVVGGSNNEQFF. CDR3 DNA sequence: TGTGCCAGCAGCGTAGTAGGCGGGAGCAACAATGAGCAGTTCTTC.

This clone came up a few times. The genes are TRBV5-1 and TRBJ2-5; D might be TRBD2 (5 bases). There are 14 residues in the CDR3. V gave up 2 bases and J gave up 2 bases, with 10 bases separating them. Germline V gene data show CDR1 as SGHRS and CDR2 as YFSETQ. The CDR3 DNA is TGCGCCAGCAGCTTCTGGACTCGACAAGAGACCCAGTACTTC. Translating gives CASSFWTRQETQYF.

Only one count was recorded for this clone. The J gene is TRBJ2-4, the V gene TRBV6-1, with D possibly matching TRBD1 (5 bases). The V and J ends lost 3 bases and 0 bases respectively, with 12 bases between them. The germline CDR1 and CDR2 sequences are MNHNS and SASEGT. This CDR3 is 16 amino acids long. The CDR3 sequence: CASSDLNRLAKNIQYF. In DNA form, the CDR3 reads TGTGCCAGCAGTGATTTGAACAGGTTAGCCAAAAACATTCAGTACTTC.

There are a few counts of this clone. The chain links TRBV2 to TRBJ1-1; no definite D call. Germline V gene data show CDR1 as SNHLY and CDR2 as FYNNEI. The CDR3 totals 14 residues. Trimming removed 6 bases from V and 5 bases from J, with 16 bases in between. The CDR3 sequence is CASSRTADLTEAFF. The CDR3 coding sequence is TGTGCCAGCAGCCGAACGGCGGATCTAACTGAAGCTTTCTTT.

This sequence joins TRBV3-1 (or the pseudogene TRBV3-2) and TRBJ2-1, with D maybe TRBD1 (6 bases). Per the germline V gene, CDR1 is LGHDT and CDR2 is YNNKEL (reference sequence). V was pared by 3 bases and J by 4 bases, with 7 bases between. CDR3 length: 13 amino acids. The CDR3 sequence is CASSQDRYNEQFF. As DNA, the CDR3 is TGTGCCAGCAGCCAGGACAGATACAATGAGCAGTTCTTC.